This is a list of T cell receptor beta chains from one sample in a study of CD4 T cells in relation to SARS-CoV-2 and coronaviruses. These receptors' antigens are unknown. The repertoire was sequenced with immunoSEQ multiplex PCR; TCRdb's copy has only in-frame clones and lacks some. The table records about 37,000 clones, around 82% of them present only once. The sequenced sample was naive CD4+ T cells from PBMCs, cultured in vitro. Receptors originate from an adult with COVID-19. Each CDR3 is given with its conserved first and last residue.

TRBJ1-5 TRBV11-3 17 CASSRQGPINSNQPQHF
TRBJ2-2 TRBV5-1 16 CASSPLAGDVTGELFF
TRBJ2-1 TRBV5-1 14 CASSRDSTYNEQFF
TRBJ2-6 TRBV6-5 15 CASRAPGSGANVLTF
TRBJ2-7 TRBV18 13 CASSPLGGYEQYF
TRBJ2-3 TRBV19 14 CASRRDLRTDTQYF
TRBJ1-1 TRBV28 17 CASSLGLFRDLNTEAFF
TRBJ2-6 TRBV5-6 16 CASSLVGGPGANVLTF
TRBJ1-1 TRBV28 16 CASSLPLGQTNTEAFF
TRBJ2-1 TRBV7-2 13 CASSTFLNNEQFF
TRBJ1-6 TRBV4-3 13 CASSQEHNSPLHF
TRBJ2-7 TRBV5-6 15 CASSQGTPGAYEQYF
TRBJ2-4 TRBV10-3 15 CAISVSRSAKNIQYF
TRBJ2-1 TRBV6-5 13 CASSLRGVDEQFF
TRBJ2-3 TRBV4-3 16 CASSQELAGGVDTQYF
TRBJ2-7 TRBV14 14 CASSHLAGGYEQYF
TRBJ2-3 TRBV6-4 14 CASSLASWTDTQYF
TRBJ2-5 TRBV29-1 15 CSVQAQTGYGETQYF
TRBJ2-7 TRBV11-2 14 CASSALAGGNEQYF
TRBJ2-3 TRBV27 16 CASSFRTGLFTDTQYF